This is a list of T cell receptor beta chains from one sample in a study of blood T cell repertoires in COVID-19. Method: immunoSEQ multiplex PCR; TCRdb's copy keeps in-frame clones and lacks some. The repertoire holds a few hundred thousand clones, with 85% to 90% as singletons. Sequenced input: PBMCs or T cells enriched from blood (not recorded which). The receptor set was obtained from a woman aged 45 to 65 with acute COVID-19. The CDR3 runs from the conserved cysteine through the conserved F or W. D genes are given only for firm matches. Clone size is shown for a subset of rows, as once, few, many or a class of expanded clone.

clone size | J gene | D gene | V gene | CDR3 protein | CDR3 DNA
NA | TRBJ1-2 | NA | TRBV4-2 | CASSQDGGKLNYGYTF | TGTGCCAGCAGCCAAGATGGGGGGAAGCTTAACTATGGCTACACCTTC
once | TRBJ1-5 | NA | TRBV19 | CASIDRGNQPQHF | TGTGCCAGTATCGACCGGGGCAATCAGCCCCAGCATTTT
NA | TRBJ1-2 | TRBD1 | TRBV30 | CAWTRQGSDYGYTF | TGTGCCTGGACCCGACAGGGATCGGACTATGGCTACACCTTC
NA | TRBJ1-4 | TRBD1 | TRBV28 | CASSSSGTGGEKLFF | TGTGCCAGCAGTTCTTCCGGGACAGGAGGTGAAAAACTGTTTTTT
NA | TRBJ2-7 | TRBD2 | TRBV28 | CASRSSGLSYEQYF | TGTGCCAGCAGAAGTAGCGGGCTGTCCTACGAGCAGTACTTC
NA | TRBJ1-5 | TRBD1 | TRBV6-5 | CASSSSTGFQPQHF | TGTGCCAGCAGTTCCTCGACAGGGTTCCAGCCCCAGCATTTT
few | TRBJ2-7 | NA | TRBV28 | CASSLSRTYEQYF | TGTGCCAGCAGTTTGTCCAGGACCTACGAGCAGTACTTC
NA | TRBJ1-1 | NA | TRBV19 | CASSSNLNTEAFF | TGTGCCAGTAGTAGTAATTTGAACACTGAAGCTTTCTTT
NA | TRBJ2-2 | NA | TRBV29-1 | CSVDPTGANTGELFF | TGCAGCGTTGACCCGACAGGTGCGAACACCGGGGAGCTGTTTTTT
NA | TRBJ2-3 | NA | TRBV7-3 | CASSLIGSTDTQYF | TGTGCCAGCAGCTTAATCGGGAGCACAGATACGCAGTATTTT
NA | TRBJ2-7 | TRBD1 | TRBV18 | CASSPLPAVQGAPYEQYF | TGTGCCAGCTCACCACTTCCGGCAGTCCAGGGGGCCCCCTACGAGCAGTACTTC
once | TRBJ2-3 | TRBD2 | TRBV27 | CASSSRIAGGVDTQYF | TGTGCCAGCAGTTCACGAATAGCGGGAGGGGTAGATACGCAGTATTTT
NA | TRBJ2-1 | NA | TRBV12-3/TRBV12-4 | CASRLDNEQFF | TGTGCCAGCAGACTGGACAATGAGCAGTTCTTC
once | TRBJ2-1 | NA | TRBV4-2 | CASSHRDLTSYNEQFF | TGTGCCAGCAGCCACCGGGACTTAACTTCCTACAATGAGCAGTTCTTC
NA | TRBJ2-3 | TRBD2 | TRBV18 | CASSPASGPTDTQYF | TGTGCCAGCTCACCGGCTAGCGGGCCCACAGATACGCAGTATTTT
NA | TRBJ2-5 | NA | TRBV4-1 | CASSQDSSLANQETQYF | TGCGCCAGCAGCCAAGATAGCTCCCTAGCCAACCAAGAGACCCAGTACTTC
NA | TRBJ2-4 | NA | TRBV15 | CATSGPGQFQNIQYF | TGTGCCACCAGCGGACCCGGACAGTTCCAAAACATTCAGTACTTC
NA | TRBJ2-1 | NA | TRBV10-3 | CAISALAPGTYNEQFF | TGTGCCATCAGTGCACTAGCCCCGGGGACCTACAATGAGCAGTTCTTC
NA | TRBJ2-7 | NA | TRBV11-1 | CASSYRTTYEQYF | TGTGCCAGCAGCTATCGGACAACCTACGAGCAGTACTTC
once | TRBJ2-6 | TRBD2 | TRBV7-7 | CASSSGTSGSAGANVLTF | TGTGCCAGCAGCTCCGGGACTAGCGGGAGCGCTGGGGCCAACGTCCTGACTTTC
NA | TRBJ2-3 | NA | TRBV10-3 | CAISDQALAVDTQYF | TGTGCCATCAGTGACCAAGCGCTAGCTGTGGATACGCAGTATTTT
NA | TRBJ1-4 | TRBD1 | TRBV18 | CASSLLPEQGRRGEKLFF | TGTGCCAGCTCACTATTGCCGGAACAGGGGCGGCGGGGTGAAAAACTGTTTTTT
once | TRBJ2-1 | NA | TRBV20-1 | CSAEAYNEQFF | TGCAGTGCAGAGGCCTACAATGAGCAGTTCTTC
NA | TRBJ2-3 | TRBD2 | TRBV5-4 | CASSLGGLAGGPGTDTQYF | TGTGCCAGCAGCTTGGGGGGGCTAGCGGGAGGGCCTGGCACAGATACGCAGTATTTT
NA | TRBJ2-5 | NA | TRBV21-1 | CASSKVEDFGLDDEKETQYF | TGTGCCAGCAGCAAAGTGGAGGACTTTGGGTTGGATGATGAGAAAGAGACCCAGTACTTC
NA | TRBJ2-7 | TRBD2 | TRBV28 | CASRLAVGEQYF | TGTGCCAGCCGACTAGCGGTCGGCGAGCAGTACTTC
NA | TRBJ2-3 | TRBD1 | TRBV2 | CASRTQTGDTQYF | TGTGCCAGCAGAACCCAGACAGGGGATACGCAGTATTTT
NA | TRBJ1-3 | TRBD1 | TRBV30 | CAWIPFDRAEPGNTIYF | TGTGCCTGGATACCTTTCGACAGGGCCGAACCTGGAAACACCATATATTTT
NA | TRBJ2-7 | TRBD2 | TRBV5-6 | CASSILTSGPSYEQYF | TGTGCCAGCAGCATCTTGACTAGCGGCCCCTCCTACGAGCAGTACTTC
NA | TRBJ1-1 | NA | TRBV9 | CASSVREGTTEAFF | TGTGCCAGCAGCGTAAGGGAGGGGACCACTGAAGCTTTCTTT